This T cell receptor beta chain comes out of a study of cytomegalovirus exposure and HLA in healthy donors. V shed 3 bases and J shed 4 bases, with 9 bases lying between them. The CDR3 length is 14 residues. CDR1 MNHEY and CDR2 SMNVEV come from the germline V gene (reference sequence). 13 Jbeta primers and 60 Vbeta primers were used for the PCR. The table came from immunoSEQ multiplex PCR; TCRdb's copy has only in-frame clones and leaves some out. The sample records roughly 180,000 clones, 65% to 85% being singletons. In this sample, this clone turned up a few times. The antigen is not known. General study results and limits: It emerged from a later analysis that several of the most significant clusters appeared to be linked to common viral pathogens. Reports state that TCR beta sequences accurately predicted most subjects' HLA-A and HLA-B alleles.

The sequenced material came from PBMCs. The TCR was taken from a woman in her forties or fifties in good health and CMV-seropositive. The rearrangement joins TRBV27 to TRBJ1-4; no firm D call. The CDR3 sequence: CASSLVGFNEKLFF. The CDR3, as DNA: TGTGCCAGCAGTTTGGTCGGGTTTAATGAAAAACTGTTTTTT.